This T cell receptor beta chain originates from a study of blood T cells in healthy people across ages. Notes on the study in general: TCR beta diversity was tightly associated with the proportion of naive T cells. The unknown donor CMV status may have confounded expanded clonotype changes.

The second PCR ran about 6 to 11 cycles with a sample-barcoded 5' primer and J-beta primers. From the 5' RACE reads, TCRdb called clonotypes with MiXCR, one entry per CDR3 protein. The profile shows about 640,000 distinct CDR3 sequences, roughly 53% of them singletons. As for this clonotype: The antigen is not known.

The clonotype originates from a man aged 55 to 70 in good health. What was sequenced was blood.

As DNA, the CDR3 is TGTGCCAGCAGTGACTCGGACAGGGGGAATCAGCCCCAGCATTTT. This gives the protein CASSDSDRGNQPQHF. The gene calls are TRBV28 and TRBJ1-5; 10 nucleotides align to TRBD1. After removal of 5 bases from V and 4 bases from J, the junction contained 5 bases not matched to a gene. The CDR3 is made up of 15 amino acids. Looked up from germline, CDR1 is MDHEN and CDR2 is SYDVKM.